These T cell receptor beta chains were read from a single sample in a study of human T cells and chemical hapten exposure. Using its own MiXCR run on the 5' RACE reads, TCRdb lists one record per CDR3 protein. The sample has 100,000 to 120,000 distinct CDR3 sequences, around 20% seen once; the top ten hold around 2.8%. These receptors were taken from a human donor in good health. Each CDR3 is given with its conserved first and last residue. Each record gives: CDR3 DNA, CDR3 protein, J gene, clone size, V gene, D gene. The D gene is left open where the match is weak. Only part of the rows carry a size: once, few, many, or a class if the clone is expanded.

TGTGCCAGCAGTTTAAGACCTGCGACTGGGGCCAACGTCCTGACTTTC CASSLRPATGANVLTF TRBJ2-6 few TRBV27 NA
TGCAGCGTTGCCCTCCGGCCGAGACCTGCGGGGACGGCTGAAGCTTTCTTT CSVALRPRPAGTAEAFF TRBJ1-1 few TRBV29-1 NA
TGTGCCAGCAGTTCCCCCACTCCGGGACTAACGCAGTATTTT CASSSPTPGLTQYF TRBJ2-3 NA TRBV28 TRBD2
TGCGCCAGCAGCCAAGATTCACATGGGTATGGGAAGGAAAAACTGTTTTTT CASSQDSHGYGKEKLFF TRBJ1-4 few TRBV4-1 NA
TGCAGCGTTGAAGAAACCGGGACAGGACAACGAAAACTGTTTTTT CSVEETGTGQRKLFF TRBJ1-4 NA TRBV29-1 TRBD1
TGCGCCAGCAGCCAGCAGGACAGGGGCACCGGGGAGCTGTTTTTT CASSQQDRGTGELFF TRBJ2-2 NA TRBV4-1 TRBD1
TGCAGTGCTAGAGTTCAGGGAGGCCAGGGAGGGCGAGAGACCCAGTACTTC CSARVQGGQGGRETQYF TRBJ2-5 NA TRBV20-1 TRBD2
TGTGCCAGCAGTTTAGGTGACAGTGGGTACGAGCAGTACTTC CASSLGDSGYEQYF TRBJ2-7 NA TRBV12-3/TRBV12-4 NA
TGCGCCAGCAGCCGGTCCCGCCTTAGCGGTAAAGAGACCCAGTACTTC CASSRSRLSGKETQYF TRBJ2-5 NA TRBV4-1 NA
TGTGCCAGCAGCCCCAGGGGGCGGGAGAGTGGAGATACGCAGTATTTT CASSPRGRESGDTQYF TRBJ2-3 NA TRBV9 NA
TGTGCCAGCAGTTCCGGCTTCTCTGGGGCCAACGTCCTGACTTTC CASSSGFSGANVLTF TRBJ2-6 few TRBV27 NA
TGTGCTAGTGGTTTGTACGCGGGCAATGAGCAGTTCTTC CASGLYAGNEQFF TRBJ2-1 few TRBV12-5 NA
TGCGCCAGCAGAAGGGGAGAAAAACTGTTTTTT CASRRGEKLFF TRBJ1-4 NA TRBV5-1 NA
TGTGCCATCAGTGAGGTACCAGAAAATGAGCAGTTCTTC CAISEVPENEQFF TRBJ2-1 few TRBV10-3 NA
TGTGCCAGCAGTGCCTTTTGGGGACAGCCGATGAACACTGAAGCTTTCTTT CASSAFWGQPMNTEAFF TRBJ1-1 NA TRBV6-5 TRBD1
TGTGCCAGCAGTTTAGGGACTAGCGGGAGAGGGAACGCGGTGACGCAGTATTTT CASSLGTSGRGNAVTQYF TRBJ2-3 NA TRBV27 TRBD2
TGTGCCAGCAGCCCGAGGGGCGGGAGGCCCCCAGATACGCAGTATTTT CASSPRGGRPPDTQYF TRBJ2-3 NA TRBV4-2 TRBD2
TGTGCCAGCAGTCCCGGGACTAGCGGAAACTACGAGCAGTACTTC CASSPGTSGNYEQYF TRBJ2-7 NA TRBV27 TRBD2
TGTGCCAGCAGCCATCTCGACGGAAGGCTTGAAGCTTTCTTT CASSHLDGRLEAFF TRBJ1-1 few TRBV14 NA
TGTGCCATCAGTGAAGGGGTCGATAATTCACCCCTCCACTTT CAISEGVDNSPLHF TRBJ1-6 few TRBV10-3 NA
TGTGCCAGCAGCCGTCCGGGACTAGCGCCTGGCGTCCTGACTTTC CASSRPGLAPGVLTF TRBJ2-6 few TRBV28 TRBD2
TGTGCCAGCAGCCAAACTAGCGGGAGCGAGGGAGAGACCCAGTACTTC CASSQTSGSEGETQYF TRBJ2-5 few TRBV3-1 TRBD2
TGTGCCAGCAGTCACTCACAGGGGATGGGGGAGACCCAGTACTTC CASSHSQGMGETQYF TRBJ2-5 NA TRBV6-5 TRBD1
TGTGCCAGCAGCTTAGACCCCGGGGGCTTCAATGCCTACGAGCAGTACTTC CASSLDPGGFNAYEQYF TRBJ2-7 NA TRBV11-1 NA
TGTGCCAGCACCAAGAGGGGTGGGGCCAACGTCCTGACTTTC CASTKRGGANVLTF TRBJ2-6 few TRBV13 NA
TGCAGTGAGCGGGACAGCGGGAACACTGAAGCTTTCTTT CSERDSGNTEAFF TRBJ1-1 many TRBV20-1 TRBD1
TGTGCCAGCAGCCAAGACGCAGGGGACTATGGCTACACCTTC CASSQDAGDYGYTF TRBJ1-2 NA TRBV14 NA
TGTGCCAGCAGTTTCGTTGGACGCGGTCAAGAGACCCAGTACTTC CASSFVGRGQETQYF TRBJ2-5 NA TRBV12-3/TRBV12-4 NA
TGCGCCAGCAGCTGGACAGGGGCCGAGACCCAGTACTTC CASSWTGAETQYF TRBJ2-5 few TRBV5-1 TRBD1
TGCAGTGCTAGAGATAGGACTAGCGGGGGGAACACCGGGGAGCTGTTTTTT CSARDRTSGGNTGELFF TRBJ2-2 NA TRBV20-1 TRBD2
TGCGCCAGCAAGGACCTCGATCAGGGCAACGAGCAGTACTTC CASKDLDQGNEQYF TRBJ2-7 few TRBV5-1 NA
TGTGCCAGCAGCCCCGGGACTAGACGCTACGAGCAGTACTTC CASSPGTRRYEQYF TRBJ2-7 few TRBV11-1 TRBD2
TGTGCCAGTCGGGACAGGGGGCGAGAGACCCAGTACTTC CASRDRGRETQYF TRBJ2-5 few TRBV28 TRBD1
TGTGCCAGCAGCAAATGGTCAGCTTTCCACGAGCAGTACTTC CASSKWSAFHEQYF TRBJ2-7 NA TRBV21-1 NA
TGCGCCAGCAGCCATGACAGGGGGCTAGAGACCCAGTACTTC CASSHDRGLETQYF TRBJ2-5 few TRBV5-1 TRBD1
TGTGCCAGCAACTTAGACCAGGGGGCGACGAGCAATCAGCCCCAGCATTTT CASNLDQGATSNQPQHF TRBJ1-5 NA TRBV28 TRBD1
TGTGCCTGGACCAGGGGACAGGGCTCCTACAATGAGCAGTTCTTC CAWTRGQGSYNEQFF TRBJ2-1 NA TRBV30 TRBD1
TGCGCCAGGGGTTCAGGGCAGGCTCACAATTGTGATGATAATAGCAATCAGCCCCAGCATTTT CARGSGQAHNCDDNSNQPQHF TRBJ1-5 NA TRBV5-1 NA
TGCAGTGCTAGAGTTCCCGGGAGAAGTTTTCAAGATACGCAGTATTTT CSARVPGRSFQDTQYF TRBJ2-3 NA TRBV20-1 NA
TGTGCCAGCAGCCCGACAGGGGGCGTCGTTGAAAAACTGTTTTTT CASSPTGGVVEKLFF TRBJ1-4 NA TRBV3-1 TRBD1
TGTGCCAATTCCGGACGGGATCGTTATAGCAATCAGCCCCAGCATTTT CANSGRDRYSNQPQHF TRBJ1-5 few TRBV24-1 NA
TGTGCCATCAGTGGAAGGGAGGGCCTTCAAGAGACCCAGTACTTC CAISGREGLQETQYF TRBJ2-5 few TRBV10-3 TRBD2